Listed here are 3 T cell receptor beta chains from one sample, sequenced in a study of blood T cell repertoires in COVID-19. Repertoires were generated with immunoSEQ multiplex PCR, while TCRdb's copy carries only in-frame clones and drops some. The table shows roughly 170,000 clones, with approximately 82% occurring only once. The sample consisted of PBMCs or T cells enriched from blood (not recorded which). The receptors shown here come from a woman between 45 and 60 years old in a cohort exposed to, infected with or recovered from COVID-19 (not recorded which).

The chain couples TRBV4-2 to TRBJ2-7, with D possibly being TRBD1 (5 bases). Per the germline V gene, CDR1 is LGHNA and CDR2 is YNFKEQ. Trimming stripped 4 bases from V and 2 bases from J, with 21 bases between. This CDR3 comprises 17 residues. The CDR3 sequence is CASSPSAPGRLTYEQYF. CDR3 in DNA: TGTGCCAGCAGCCCCAGTGCGCCAGGGCGCCTAACCTACGAGCAGTACTTC.

The CDR3 is CASSMTSGINTGELFF. Here the CDR3 DNA reads TGTGCCAGCAGTATGACTAGCGGGATAAACACCGGGGAGCTGTTTTTT. The chain recombines TRBV28 with TRBJ2-2, with TRBD2 matching over 11 bases. V was pared by 5 bases and J by 2 bases, with 4 bases of the junction left unmatched. There are 16 residues in the CDR3. Germline-derived CDR1 and CDR2 are MDHEN and SYDVKM.

V is TRBV3-1 (or the pseudogene TRBV3-2) and J is TRBJ1-4; unclear D gene. The CDR3 consists of 12 residues. The germline V gene has CDR1 LGHDT and CDR2 YNNKEL (reference sequence). V was trimmed by 0 bases and J by 13 bases, leaving 9 bases between them. CDR3 amino acids: CASSQDFMRLFF. The DNA for the CDR3 is TGTGCCAGCAGCCAAGATTTTATGAGACTGTTTTTT.